These T cell receptor beta chains were read from a single sample in a study of blood T cell repertoires in COVID-19. Generated by immunoSEQ multiplex PCR, the TCRdb table keeps only in-frame clones and is missing some. The table has under 450,000 clones, approximately 91% seen once; the top ten hold 0.7% to 0.95%. Material: PBMCs or T cells enriched from blood (not recorded which). The receptors were gathered from a woman between 40 and 55 years old who had been exposed to COVID-19. The CDR3 runs from the conserved cysteine through the conserved F or W. The D gene is left open where the match is weak. Part of the rows lack a size; the others show once, few, many or a class for expanded clones.

v_call: TRBV7-9; d_call: -; clone_size: -; j_call: TRBJ1-2; cdr3_length: 13; cdr3_aa: CASSLAGDYGYTF; cdr3_nt: TGTGCCAGCAGCTTAGCAGGAGACTATGGCTACACCTTC
v_call: TRBV18; d_call: -; clone_size: few; j_call: TRBJ2-1; cdr3_length: 13; cdr3_aa: CASSQGIYNEQFF; cdr3_nt: TGTGCCAGCTCACAGGGGATCTACAATGAGCAGTTCTTC
v_call: TRBV2; d_call: -; clone_size: -; j_call: TRBJ1-4; cdr3_length: 15; cdr3_aa: CASSDPGILVEKLFF; cdr3_nt: TGTGCCAGCAGTGATCCCGGGATTCTGGTCGAAAAACTGTTTTTT
v_call: TRBV10-3; d_call: -; clone_size: -; j_call: TRBJ2-7; cdr3_length: 16; cdr3_aa: CAIRSPNGESSYEQYF; cdr3_nt: TGTGCCATCAGATCCCCCAACGGGGAGAGCTCCTACGAGCAGTACTTC
v_call: TRBV10-1; d_call: -; clone_size: once; j_call: TRBJ2-2; cdr3_length: 16; cdr3_aa: CASSWTPSEQTGELFF; cdr3_nt: TGCGCCAGCAGTTGGACACCCTCCGAACAGACCGGGGAGCTGTTTTTT
v_call: TRBV5-4; d_call: TRBD1; clone_size: -; j_call: TRBJ2-5; cdr3_length: 14; cdr3_aa: CASSWGTGGETQYF; cdr3_nt: TGTGCCAGCAGCTGGGGGACAGGAGGGGAGACCCAGTACTTC
v_call: TRBV18; d_call: TRBD1; clone_size: -; j_call: TRBJ2-3; cdr3_length: 16; cdr3_aa: CASSLVPGGVQDTQYF; cdr3_nt: TGTGCCAGCTCCCTTGTTCCAGGGGGCGTTCAAGATACGCAGTATTTT
v_call: TRBV29-1; d_call: TRBD2; clone_size: -; j_call: TRBJ2-7; cdr3_length: 16; cdr3_aa: CSVETLAGGRYYEQYF; cdr3_nt: TGCAGCGTTGAAACACTAGCGGGGGGGAGATACTACGAGCAGTACTTC
v_call: TRBV10-3; d_call: TRBD2; clone_size: once; j_call: TRBJ2-1; cdr3_length: 13; cdr3_aa: CAITSGAANEQFF; cdr3_nt: TGTGCCATCACTAGCGGGGCCGCCAATGAGCAGTTCTTC
v_call: TRBV5-1; d_call: TRBD2; clone_size: once; j_call: TRBJ2-5; cdr3_length: 15; cdr3_aa: CASSLDPSGGETQYF; cdr3_nt: TGCGCCAGCAGCTTGGATCCTAGCGGGGGGGAGACCCAGTACTTC
v_call: TRBV3-1/TRBV3-2; d_call: TRBD2; clone_size: -; j_call: TRBJ2-1; cdr3_length: 16; cdr3_aa: CASSQRLAGYYNEQFF; cdr3_nt: TGTGCCAGCAGCCAAAGACTAGCGGGTTATTACAATGAGCAGTTCTTC
v_call: TRBV9; d_call: TRBD1; clone_size: -; j_call: TRBJ2-5; cdr3_length: 14; cdr3_aa: CASSTTGGKETQYF; cdr3_nt: TGTGCCAGCAGCACTACAGGGGGGAAAGAGACCCAGTACTTC
v_call: TRBV2; d_call: TRBD2; clone_size: -; j_call: TRBJ2-4; cdr3_length: 15; cdr3_aa: CASSAIAGTLNIQYF; cdr3_nt: TGTGCCAGCAGTGCGATAGCGGGGACGTTGAACATTCAGTACTTC
v_call: TRBV7-9; d_call: -; clone_size: -; j_call: TRBJ2-7; cdr3_length: 13; cdr3_aa: CASSFSGAYEQYF; cdr3_nt: TGTGCCAGCAGCTTCAGCGGAGCCTACGAGCAGTACTTC
v_call: TRBV18; d_call: -; clone_size: -; j_call: TRBJ1-2; cdr3_length: 14; cdr3_aa: CASSREPSSYGYTF; cdr3_nt: TGTGCCAGCTCTCGGGAGCCCTCCTCCTATGGCTACACCTTC
v_call: TRBV7-8; d_call: TRBD2; clone_size: -; j_call: TRBJ2-6; cdr3_length: 16; cdr3_aa: CASRGTSLSGANVLTF; cdr3_nt: TGTGCCAGCAGGGGGACTAGTTTATCCGGGGCCAACGTCCTGACTTTC
v_call: TRBV30; d_call: -; clone_size: once; j_call: TRBJ1-4; cdr3_length: 15; cdr3_aa: CAWSLRAGWGEKLFF; cdr3_nt: TGTGCCTGGAGTCTCCGGGCAGGGTGGGGTGAAAAACTGTTTTTT
v_call: TRBV29-1; d_call: -; clone_size: -; j_call: TRBJ1-5; cdr3_length: 13; cdr3_aa: CSVGDKFNQPQHF; cdr3_nt: TGCAGCGTAGGGGACAAATTCAATCAGCCCCAGCATTTT
v_call: TRBV7-9; d_call: -; clone_size: -; j_call: TRBJ2-7; cdr3_length: 12; cdr3_aa: CASSLGEYEQYF; cdr3_nt: TGTGCCAGCAGCTTAGGGGAGTACGAGCAGTACTTC
v_call: TRBV7-2; d_call: -; clone_size: -; j_call: TRBJ1-6; cdr3_length: 15; cdr3_aa: CASSLIPQVQSPLHF; cdr3_nt: TGTGCCAGCAGCTTAATACCACAGGTGCAATCACCCCTCCACTTT
v_call: TRBV20-1; d_call: TRBD2; clone_size: -; j_call: TRBJ2-7; cdr3_length: 14; cdr3_aa: CSASPLAGRYEQYF; cdr3_nt: TGCAGTGCTAGTCCCCTAGCGGGACGTTACGAGCAGTACTTC
v_call: TRBV2; d_call: -; clone_size: -; j_call: TRBJ1-2; cdr3_length: 13; cdr3_aa: CASGPLANYGYTF; cdr3_nt: TGTGCCAGCGGGCCCCTCGCTAACTATGGCTACACCTTC
v_call: TRBV2; d_call: TRBD2; clone_size: -; j_call: TRBJ2-7; cdr3_length: 18; cdr3_aa: CASSEALPQAGALYEQYF; cdr3_nt: TGTGCCAGCAGTGAAGCGCTTCCCCAGGCGGGAGCGTTGTACGAGCAGTACTTC